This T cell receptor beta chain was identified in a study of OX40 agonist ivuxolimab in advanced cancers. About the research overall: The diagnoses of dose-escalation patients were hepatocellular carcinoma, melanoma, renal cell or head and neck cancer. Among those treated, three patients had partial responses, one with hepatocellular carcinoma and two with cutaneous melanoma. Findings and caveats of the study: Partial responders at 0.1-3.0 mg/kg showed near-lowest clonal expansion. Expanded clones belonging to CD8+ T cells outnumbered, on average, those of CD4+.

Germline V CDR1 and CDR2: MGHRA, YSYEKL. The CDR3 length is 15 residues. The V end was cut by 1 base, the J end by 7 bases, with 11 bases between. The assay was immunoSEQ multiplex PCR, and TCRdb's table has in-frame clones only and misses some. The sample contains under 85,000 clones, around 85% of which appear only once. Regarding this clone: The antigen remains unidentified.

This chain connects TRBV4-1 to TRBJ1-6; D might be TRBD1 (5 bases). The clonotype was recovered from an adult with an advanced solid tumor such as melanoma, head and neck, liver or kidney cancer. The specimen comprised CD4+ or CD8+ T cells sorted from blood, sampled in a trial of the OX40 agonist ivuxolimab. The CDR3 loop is CASSQGGGGNSPLHF. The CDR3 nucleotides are TGCGCCAGCAGCCAAGGGGGGGGAGGGAATTCACCCCTCCACTTT.